The present T cell receptor (beta chain) was sequenced within a study of T cells in narcolepsy (dated by TCRdb to 2017 to 2018). Describing the broader study: Patients with narcolepsy type 1 or type 2 (NT1, NT2) and healthy control donors were enrolled in the study. Autoreactive T cells targeting hypocretin neuron self-antigens (hypocretin, TRIB2) were sought in narcolepsy patients, and TCR Vbeta sequencing was used to track clonotypes in blood and CSF. Overall study outcomes, separate from this receptor: Patients and controls had comparable numbers of sequenced blood memory CD4+ clonotypes, averaging about 40,000 and 33,000, respectively. No sequences matching autoreactive T cell clones were contained in some blood memory CD4+ repertoires from patients and controls. Autoreactive clonotypes were reported to be detected serially in the blood of the same patients and of different patients, but not in the blood of healthy controls. HCRT-specific and TRIB2-specific autoreactive clonotypes were highlighted in plots that compared CD4+ T cell clonotypes in CSF versus blood from the same patient.

The library was generated by the immunoSEQ multiplex PCR assay. TCRdb stores this immuneACCESS table with in-frame sequences only. Part of the clones is absent; in the studies checked, under half of the shortfall reflects unresolved V genes, and no reason is known for the rest. The sample has about 24,000 clones on record, 70% to 90% of them singletons. The ten top clones hold roughly a tenth of the sample. For TCR Vbeta sequencing, memory CD4+ T cells were sorted ex vivo from the peripheral blood of narcolepsy patients and healthy controls. A note on this clone: It lacks a known antigen. No qualities accompany the bases; no much larger clone lies one base away.

The origin of this receptor is a human donor in good health. The specimen was memory (CD45RA-) CD4+ T cells from blood. The cell subset or site label corresponds to: memory T cells sorted ex vivo from peripheral blood.

The CDR3 protein sequence reads: CASSVGRSGTGEQYF. The DNA is TGTGCCAGCAGCGTAGGTCGTAGCGGGACAGGCGAGCAGTACTTC. Recombination connected TRBV9 to TRBJ2-7; the D region is possibly TRBD1 or TRBD2, each matching across 8 bases. CDR1 and CDR2 were assigned from the germline V gene as SGDLS and YYNGEE. The CDR3 contains 15 residues, cysteine and phenylalanine counted. CDR3 DNA only is kept here, 45 bases in frame from base 1. A distance of 16 bases separates the germline ends of V and J, which lose 0 bases and 6 bases respectively.